This TCR beta chain was documented in a study of regulatory T cells in long-lasting Graves disease. Points from the study as a whole: It was in persistent disease that TRBV28, TRBJ1-2 and TRBJ2-5 were favored.

The sample's time point: newly diagnosed GD, antithyroid drugs for less than 3 months. Generation of the TCR library employed RNA extracted from PBMCs. With EDTA tubes as the receptacles, 7.5 to 10 milliliters of peripheral blood were drawn. CDR1 and CDR2 from the germline V gene are MNHNS and SASEGT. With V trimmed by 6 bases and J by 2 bases, 14 bases remained unmatched. The CDR3 consists of 17 residues. Comment on this clonotype: Antigen specificity is unknown.

Relying on iRepertoire HTBI primers and Arm-PCR of CDR3 regions, the team built TCR beta libraries. TCRdb re-derived calls from the multiplex PCR reads in MiXCR, one entry per CDR3 protein. The sample shows about 240,000 distinct CDR3 sequences, about 19% of them seen only once. This receptor was identified in a female donor with Graves disease. This material consisted of peripheral blood mononuclear cells (PBMCs), taken at new diagnosis, from a patient treated with antithyroid drugs. The rearrangement links TRBV6-1 to TRBJ2-3, with 7 bases that match TRBD1. The DNA for the CDR3 is TGTGCCAGCAGACCCGTTCGACAGGGCCTGAACACAGATACGCAGTATTTT. Translation: CASRPVRQGLNTDTQYF.